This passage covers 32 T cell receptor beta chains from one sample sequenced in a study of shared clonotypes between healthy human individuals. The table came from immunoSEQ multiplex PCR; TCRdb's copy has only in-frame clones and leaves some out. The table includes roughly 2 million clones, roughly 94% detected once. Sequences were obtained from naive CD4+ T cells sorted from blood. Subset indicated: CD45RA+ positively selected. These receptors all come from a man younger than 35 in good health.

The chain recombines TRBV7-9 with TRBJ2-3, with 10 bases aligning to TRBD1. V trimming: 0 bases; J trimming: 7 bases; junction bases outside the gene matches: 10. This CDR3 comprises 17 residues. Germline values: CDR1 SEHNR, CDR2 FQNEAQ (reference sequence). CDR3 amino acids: CASSLAGVTGGRNTQYF. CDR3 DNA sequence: TGTGCCAGCAGCTTAGCAGGGGTGACAGGGGGCAGGAATACGCAGTATTTT.

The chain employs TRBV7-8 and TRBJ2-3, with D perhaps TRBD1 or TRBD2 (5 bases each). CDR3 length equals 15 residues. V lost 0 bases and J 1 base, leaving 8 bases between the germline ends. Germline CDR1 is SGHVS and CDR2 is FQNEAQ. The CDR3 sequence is CASSLAGVRTDTQYF. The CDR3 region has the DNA TGTGCCAGCAGCTTAGCGGGGGTACGCACAGATACGCAGTATTTT. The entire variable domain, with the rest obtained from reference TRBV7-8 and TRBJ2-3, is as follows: GAGVSQSPRYKVAKRGQDVALRCDPISGHVSLFWYQQALGQGPEFLTYFQNEAQLDKSGLPSDRFFAERPEGSVSTLKIQRTQQEDSAVYLCASSLAGVRTDTQYFGPGTRLTVL.

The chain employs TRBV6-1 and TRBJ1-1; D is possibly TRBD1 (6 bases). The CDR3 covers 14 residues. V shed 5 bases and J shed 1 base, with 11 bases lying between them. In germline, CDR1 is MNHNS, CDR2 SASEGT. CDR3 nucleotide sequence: TGTGCCAGCAGTCCGACACAGGGGAACACTGAAGCTTTCTTT. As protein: CASSPTQGNTEAFF.

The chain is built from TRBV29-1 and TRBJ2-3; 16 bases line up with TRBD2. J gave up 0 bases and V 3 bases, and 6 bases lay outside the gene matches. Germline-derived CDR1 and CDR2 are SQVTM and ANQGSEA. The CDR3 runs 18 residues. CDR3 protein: CSVDPGLAGGTSTDTQYF. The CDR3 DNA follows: TGCAGCGTTGACCCGGGACTAGCGGGGGGGACTAGCACAGATACGCAGTATTTT.

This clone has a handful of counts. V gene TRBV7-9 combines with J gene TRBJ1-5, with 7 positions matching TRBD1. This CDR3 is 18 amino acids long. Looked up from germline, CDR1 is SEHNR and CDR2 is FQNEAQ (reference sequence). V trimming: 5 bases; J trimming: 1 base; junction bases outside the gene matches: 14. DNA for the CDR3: TGTGCCAGCAGCCATTCTATGATCACAGGGGTGAGCAATCAGCCCCAGCATTTT. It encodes CASSHSMITGVSNQPQHF.

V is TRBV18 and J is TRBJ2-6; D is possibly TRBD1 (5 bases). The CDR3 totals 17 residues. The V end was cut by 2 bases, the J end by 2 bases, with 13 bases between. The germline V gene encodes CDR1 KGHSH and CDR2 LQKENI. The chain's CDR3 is CASSPKMGPPGANVLTF. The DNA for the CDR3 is TGTGCCAGCTCACCAAAAATGGGGCCCCCTGGGGCCAACGTCCTGACTTTC.

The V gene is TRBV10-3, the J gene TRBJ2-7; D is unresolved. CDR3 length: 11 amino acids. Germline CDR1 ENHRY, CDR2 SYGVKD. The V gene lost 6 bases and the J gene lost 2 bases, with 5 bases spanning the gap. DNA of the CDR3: TGTGCCATCAGCTCAACCTACGAGCAGTACTTC. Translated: CAISSTYEQYF.

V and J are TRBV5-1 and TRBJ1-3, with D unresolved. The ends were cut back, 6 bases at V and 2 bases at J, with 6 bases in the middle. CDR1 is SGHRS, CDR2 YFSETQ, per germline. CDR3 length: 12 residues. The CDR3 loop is CASKSAGNTIYF. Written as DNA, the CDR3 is TGCGCCAGCAAATCCGCTGGAAACACCATATATTTT.

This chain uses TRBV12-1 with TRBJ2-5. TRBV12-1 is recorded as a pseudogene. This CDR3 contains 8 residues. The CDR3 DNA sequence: TGTGCCAGCAGCTTTCAGTACTTC. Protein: CASSFQYF.

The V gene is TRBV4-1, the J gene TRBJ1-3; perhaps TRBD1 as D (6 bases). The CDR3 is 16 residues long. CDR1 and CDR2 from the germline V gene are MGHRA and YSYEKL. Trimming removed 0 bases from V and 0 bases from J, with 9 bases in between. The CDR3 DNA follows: TGCGCCAGCAGCCAAGAAGGACAGAGCTCTGGAAACACCATATATTTT. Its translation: CASSQEGQSSGNTIYF.

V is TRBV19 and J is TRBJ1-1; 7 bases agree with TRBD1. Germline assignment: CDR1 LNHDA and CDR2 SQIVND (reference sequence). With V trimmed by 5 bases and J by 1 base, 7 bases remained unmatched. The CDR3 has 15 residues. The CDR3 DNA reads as TGTGCCAGTAGTCCCTACGAGGGGGCGAACACTGAAGCTTTCTTT. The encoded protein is CASSPYEGANTEAFF.

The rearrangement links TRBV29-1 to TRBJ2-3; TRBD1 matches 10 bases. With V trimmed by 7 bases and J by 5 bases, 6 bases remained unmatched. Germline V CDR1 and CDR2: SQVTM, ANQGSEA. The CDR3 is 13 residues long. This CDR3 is CSEGGQGLDTQYF. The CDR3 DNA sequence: TGCAGCGAAGGGGGACAGGGGTTAGATACGCAGTATTTT.

The CDR3 loop is CAISEYDRGGGTQYF. The CDR3 DNA reads TGTGCCATCAGTGAGTACGACAGGGGAGGAGGGACCCAGTACTTC. This chain connects TRBV10-3 to TRBJ2-5; TRBD1 matches 8 bases. In germline, CDR1 is ENHRY, CDR2 SYGVKD. The V segment lost 1 base and the J segment 7 bases; nucleotides outside the gene matches: 8. The CDR3 spans 15 residues.

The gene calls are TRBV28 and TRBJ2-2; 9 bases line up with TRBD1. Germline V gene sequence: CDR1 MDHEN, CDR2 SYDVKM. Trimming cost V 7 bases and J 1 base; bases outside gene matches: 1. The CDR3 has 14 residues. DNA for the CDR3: TGTGCCAGCAACAGGGGGCTGAACACCGGGGAGCTGTTTTTT. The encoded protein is CASNRGLNTGELFF.

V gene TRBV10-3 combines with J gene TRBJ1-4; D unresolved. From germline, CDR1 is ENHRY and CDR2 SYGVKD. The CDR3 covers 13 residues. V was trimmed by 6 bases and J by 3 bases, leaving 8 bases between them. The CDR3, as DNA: TGTGCCATCAGGCCGTCGGCTAATGAAAAACTGTTTTTT. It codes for CAIRPSANEKLFF.

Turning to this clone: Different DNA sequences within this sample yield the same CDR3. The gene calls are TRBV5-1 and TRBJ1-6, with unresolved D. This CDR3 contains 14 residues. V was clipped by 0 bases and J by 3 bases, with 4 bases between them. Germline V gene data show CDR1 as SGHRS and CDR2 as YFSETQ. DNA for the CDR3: TGCGCCAGCAGCTTGGGCGGCTATAATTCACCCCTCCACTTT. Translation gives CASSLGGYNSPLHF.

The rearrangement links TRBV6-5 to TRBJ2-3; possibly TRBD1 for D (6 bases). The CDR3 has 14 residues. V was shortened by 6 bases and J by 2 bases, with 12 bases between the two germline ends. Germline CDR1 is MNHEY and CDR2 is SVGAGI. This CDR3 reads CASRETGSTDTQYF. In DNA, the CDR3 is TGTGCCAGCAGGGAGACAGGATCCACAGATACGCAGTATTTT.

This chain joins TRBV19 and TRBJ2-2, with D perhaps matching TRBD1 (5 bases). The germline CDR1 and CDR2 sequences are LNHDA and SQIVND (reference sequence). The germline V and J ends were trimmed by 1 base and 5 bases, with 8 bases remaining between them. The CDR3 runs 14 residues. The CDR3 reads CASSIGGQTGELFF. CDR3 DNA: TGTGCCAGTAGTATAGGGGGCCAGACCGGGGAGCTGTTTTTT.

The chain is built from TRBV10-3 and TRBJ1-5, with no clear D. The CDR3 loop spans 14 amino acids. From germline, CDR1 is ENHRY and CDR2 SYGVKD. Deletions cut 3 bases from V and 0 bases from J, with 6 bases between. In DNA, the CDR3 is TGTGCCATCAGTGACGGCCATAGCAATCAGCCCCAGCATTTT. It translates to CAISDGHSNQPQHF.

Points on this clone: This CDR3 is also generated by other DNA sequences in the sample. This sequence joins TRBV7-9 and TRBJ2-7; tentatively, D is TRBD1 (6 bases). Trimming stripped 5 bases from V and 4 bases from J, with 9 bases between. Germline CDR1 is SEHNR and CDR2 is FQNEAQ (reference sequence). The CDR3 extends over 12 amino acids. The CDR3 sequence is CASSLTGYEQYF. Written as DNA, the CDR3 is TGTGCCAGCAGCCTTACAGGGTACGAGCAGTACTTC.

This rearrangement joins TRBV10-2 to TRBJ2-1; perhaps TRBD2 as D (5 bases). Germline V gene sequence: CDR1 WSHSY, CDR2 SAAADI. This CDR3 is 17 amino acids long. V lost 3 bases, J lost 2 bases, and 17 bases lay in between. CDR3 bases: TGCGCCAGCAGTGATCCGCTAGCACCATGGGCCTACAATGAGCAGTTCTTC. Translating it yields CASSDPLAPWAYNEQFF.

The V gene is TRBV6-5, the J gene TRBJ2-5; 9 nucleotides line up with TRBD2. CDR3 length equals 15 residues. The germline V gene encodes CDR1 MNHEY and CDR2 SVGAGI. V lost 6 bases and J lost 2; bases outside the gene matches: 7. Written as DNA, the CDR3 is TGTGCCAGCAGCGGGGCGGGAGGGGGTCAAGAGACCCAGTACTTC. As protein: CASSGAGGGQETQYF.

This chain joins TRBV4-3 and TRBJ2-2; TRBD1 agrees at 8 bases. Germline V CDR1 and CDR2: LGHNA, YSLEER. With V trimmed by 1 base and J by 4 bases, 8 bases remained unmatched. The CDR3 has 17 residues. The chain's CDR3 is CASSQAQGAMGTGELFF. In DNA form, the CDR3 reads TGCGCCAGCAGCCAAGCCCAGGGGGCGATGGGCACCGGGGAGCTGTTTTTT.

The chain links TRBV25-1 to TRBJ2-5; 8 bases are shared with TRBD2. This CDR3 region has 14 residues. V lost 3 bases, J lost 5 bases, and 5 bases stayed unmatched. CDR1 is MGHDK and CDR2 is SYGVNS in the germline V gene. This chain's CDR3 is CASSDGGGPETQYF. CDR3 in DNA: TGTGCCAGCAGTGACGGGGGGGGCCCCGAGACCCAGTACTTC.

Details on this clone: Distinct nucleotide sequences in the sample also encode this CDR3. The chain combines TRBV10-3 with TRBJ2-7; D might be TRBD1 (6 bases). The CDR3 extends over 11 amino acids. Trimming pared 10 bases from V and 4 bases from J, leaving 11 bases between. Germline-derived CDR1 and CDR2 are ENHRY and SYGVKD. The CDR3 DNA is TGTGCCACCGCACAGGGTTACGAGCAGTACTTC. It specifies CATAQGYEQYF.

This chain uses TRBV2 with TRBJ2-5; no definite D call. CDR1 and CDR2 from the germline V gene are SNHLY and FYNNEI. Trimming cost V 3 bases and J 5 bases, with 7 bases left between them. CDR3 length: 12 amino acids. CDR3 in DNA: TGTGCCAGCAGTGACGGGTCGGAGACCCAGTACTTC. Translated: CASSDGSETQYF.

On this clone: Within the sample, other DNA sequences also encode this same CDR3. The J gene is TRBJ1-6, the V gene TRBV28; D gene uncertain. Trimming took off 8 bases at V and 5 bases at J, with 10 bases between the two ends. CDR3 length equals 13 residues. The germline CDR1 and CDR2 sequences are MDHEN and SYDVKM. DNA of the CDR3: TGTGCCAGCCTGAGGAGCAATAATTCACCCCTCCACTTT. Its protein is CASLRSNNSPLHF.

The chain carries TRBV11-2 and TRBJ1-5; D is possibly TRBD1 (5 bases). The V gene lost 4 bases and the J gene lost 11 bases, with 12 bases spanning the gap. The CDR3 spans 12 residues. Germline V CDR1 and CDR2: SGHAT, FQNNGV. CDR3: CASSSQGESQHF. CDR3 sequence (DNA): TGTGCCAGCAGCTCTCAAGGGGAGTCCCAGCATTTT. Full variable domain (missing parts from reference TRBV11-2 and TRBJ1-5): EAGVAQSPRYKIIEKRQSVAFWCNPISGHATLYWYQQILGQGPKLLIQFQNNGVVDDSQLPKDRFSAERLKGVDSTLKIQPAKLEDSAVYLCASSSQGESQHFGDGTRLSIL.

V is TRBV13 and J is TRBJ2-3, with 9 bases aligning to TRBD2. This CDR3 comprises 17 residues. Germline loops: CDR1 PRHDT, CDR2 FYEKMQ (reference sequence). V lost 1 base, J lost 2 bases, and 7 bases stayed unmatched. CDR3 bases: TGTGCCAGCAGCTTAGTGGGAGCTAGCGGGATCACAGATACGCAGTATTTT. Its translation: CASSLVGASGITDTQYF.

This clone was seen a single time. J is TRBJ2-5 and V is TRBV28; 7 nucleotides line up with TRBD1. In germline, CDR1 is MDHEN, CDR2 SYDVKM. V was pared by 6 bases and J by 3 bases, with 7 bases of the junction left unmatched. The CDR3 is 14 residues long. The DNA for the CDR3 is TGTGCCAGCAGCTCATTTCAGGGGGAAGAGACCCAGTACTTC. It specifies CASSSFQGEETQYF.

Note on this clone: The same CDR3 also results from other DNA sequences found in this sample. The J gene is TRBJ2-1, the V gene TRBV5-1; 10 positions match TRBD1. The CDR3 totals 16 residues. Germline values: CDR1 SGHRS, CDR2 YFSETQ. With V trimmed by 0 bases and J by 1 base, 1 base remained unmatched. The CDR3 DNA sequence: TGCGCCAGCAGCTTGGAGGGACAGGGGTCCTACAATGAGCAGTTCTTC. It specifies CASSLEGQGSYNEQFF.

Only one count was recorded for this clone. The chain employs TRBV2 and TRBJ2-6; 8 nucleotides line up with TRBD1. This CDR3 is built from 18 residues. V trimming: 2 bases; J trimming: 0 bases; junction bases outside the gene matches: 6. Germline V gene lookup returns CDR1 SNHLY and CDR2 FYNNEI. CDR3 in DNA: TGTGCCAGCAGTGAACAGGGACAGGACTACTCTGGGGCCAACGTCCTGACTTTC. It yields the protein CASSEQGQDYSGANVLTF.